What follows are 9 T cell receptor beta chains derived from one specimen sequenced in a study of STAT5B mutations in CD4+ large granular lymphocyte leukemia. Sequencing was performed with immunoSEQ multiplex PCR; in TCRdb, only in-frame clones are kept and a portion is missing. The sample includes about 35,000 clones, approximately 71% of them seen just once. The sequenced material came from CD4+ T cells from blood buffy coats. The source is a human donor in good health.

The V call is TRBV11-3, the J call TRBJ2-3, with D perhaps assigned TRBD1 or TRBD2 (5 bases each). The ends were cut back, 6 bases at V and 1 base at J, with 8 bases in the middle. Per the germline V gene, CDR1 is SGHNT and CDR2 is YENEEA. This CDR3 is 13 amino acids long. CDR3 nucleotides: TGTGCCAGCAGTCGGGACGGCACAGATACGCAGTATTTT. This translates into CASSRDGTDTQYF.

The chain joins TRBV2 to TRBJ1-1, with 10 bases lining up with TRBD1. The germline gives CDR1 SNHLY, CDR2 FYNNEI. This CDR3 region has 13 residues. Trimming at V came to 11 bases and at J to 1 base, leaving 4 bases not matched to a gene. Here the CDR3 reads CASGDRGNTEAFF. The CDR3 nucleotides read TGTGCCTCTGGGGACAGGGGGAACACTGAAGCTTTCTTT.

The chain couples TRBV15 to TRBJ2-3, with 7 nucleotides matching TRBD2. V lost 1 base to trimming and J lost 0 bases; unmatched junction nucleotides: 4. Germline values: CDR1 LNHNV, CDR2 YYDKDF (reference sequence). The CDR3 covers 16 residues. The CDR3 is CATSRGLALSTDTQYF. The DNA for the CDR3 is TGTGCCACCAGCAGAGGACTAGCCCTTAGCACAGATACGCAGTATTTT. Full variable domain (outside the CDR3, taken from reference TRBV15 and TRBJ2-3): DAMVIQNPRYQVTQFGKPVTLSCSQTLNHNVMYWYQQKSSQAPKLLFHYYDKDFNNEADTPDNFQSRRPNTSFCFLDIRSPGLGDTAMYLCATSRGLALSTDTQYFGPGTRLTVL.

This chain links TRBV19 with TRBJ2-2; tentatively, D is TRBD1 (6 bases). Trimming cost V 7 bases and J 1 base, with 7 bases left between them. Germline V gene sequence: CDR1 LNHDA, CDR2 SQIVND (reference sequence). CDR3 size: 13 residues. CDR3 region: CASTTGNTGELFF. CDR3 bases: TGTGCCAGTACGACAGGGAACACCGGGGAGCTGTTTTTT.

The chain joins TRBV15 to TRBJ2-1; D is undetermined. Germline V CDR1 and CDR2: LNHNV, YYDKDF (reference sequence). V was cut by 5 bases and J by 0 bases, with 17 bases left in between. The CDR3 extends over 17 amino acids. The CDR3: CATSPKSSRSSYNEQFF. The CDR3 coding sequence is TGTGCCACCAGCCCGAAGAGTAGCAGGAGCTCCTACAATGAGCAGTTCTTC.

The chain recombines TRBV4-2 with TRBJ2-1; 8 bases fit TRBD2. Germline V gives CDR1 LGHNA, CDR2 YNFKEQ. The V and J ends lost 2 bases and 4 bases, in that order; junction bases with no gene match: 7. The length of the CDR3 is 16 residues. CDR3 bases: TGTGCCAGCAGCCAAACAACTAGCGGAATATACAATGAGCAGTTCTTC. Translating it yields CASSQTTSGIYNEQFF.

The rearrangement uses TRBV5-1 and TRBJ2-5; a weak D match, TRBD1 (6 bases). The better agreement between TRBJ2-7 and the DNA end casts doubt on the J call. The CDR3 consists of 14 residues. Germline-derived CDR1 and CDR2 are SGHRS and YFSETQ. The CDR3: CASSTTGNSYEQYF. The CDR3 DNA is TGCGCCAGCAGCACCACAGGGAACTCCTACGAGCAGTACTTC.

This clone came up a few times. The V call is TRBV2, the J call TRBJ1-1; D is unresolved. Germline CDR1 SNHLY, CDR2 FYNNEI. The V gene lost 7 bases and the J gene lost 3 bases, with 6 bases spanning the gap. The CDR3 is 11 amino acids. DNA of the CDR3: TGTGCCAGCACCCCCGACACTGAAGCTTTCTTT. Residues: CASTPDTEAFF.

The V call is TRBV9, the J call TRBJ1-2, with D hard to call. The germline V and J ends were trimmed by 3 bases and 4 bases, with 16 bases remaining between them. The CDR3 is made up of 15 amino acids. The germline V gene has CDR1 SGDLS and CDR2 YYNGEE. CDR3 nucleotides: TGTGCCAGCAGCGCCCAGCAGACTGCTGCCTATGGCTACACCTTC. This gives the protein CASSAQQTAAYGYTF.